A single sample gave rise to the 16 T cell receptor beta chains below, sequenced in a study of blood T cell repertoires in COVID-19. This table comes from immunoSEQ multiplex PCR, and its TCRdb copy is limited to in-frame clones, with some not included. The repertoire holds about 160,000 clones, with approximately 87% as singletons. Sequencing input: PBMCs or T cells enriched from blood (not recorded which). Every receptor here comes from a woman aged 45-59 years who had recovered from COVID-19.

This clone came up once. The chain recombines TRBV3-1 (or the pseudogene TRBV3-2) with TRBJ2-5; 13 nucleotides match TRBD2. V trimming: 8 bases; J trimming: 5 bases; junction bases outside the gene matches: 8. The CDR3 consists of 15 residues. The V gene's germline CDR1 is LGHDT and CDR2 YNNKEL (reference sequence). CDR3 loop: CASDRLAGGPETQYF. For the CDR3, the DNA is TGTGCCAGCGACCGACTAGCGGGGGGTCCGGAGACCCAGTACTTC.

The rearrangement uses TRBV7-9 and TRBJ1-1; 7 bases agree with TRBD1. CDR3 length: 14 amino acids. V lost 2 bases, J lost 4 bases, and 4 bases stayed unmatched. Germline V gene lookup returns CDR1 SEHNR and CDR2 FQNEAQ (reference sequence). The CDR3 region has the DNA TGTGCCAGCAGCTTATCCTCAGGGGGCACTGAAGCTTTCTTT. Protein: CASSLSSGGTEAFF.

The CDR3 DNA follows: TGTGCCAGCAGCGTAGCAGGGGGCGCCGGTAATTCACCCCTCCACTTT. This sequence encodes CASSVAGGAGNSPLHF. The J gene is TRBJ1-6, the V gene TRBV9; 8 bases fit TRBD1. The CDR3 sequence is 16 residues long. Trimming took 0 bases from V and 6 from J; bases not matched to a gene: 5. CDR1 is SGDLS and CDR2 is YYNGEE in the germline V gene.

The chain is built from TRBV2 and TRBJ1-5; 9 bases fit TRBD1. Germline lookup yields CDR1 SNHLY and CDR2 FYNNEI. The length of the CDR3 is 14 residues. Germline trimming cut 4 bases from V and 5 bases from J; bases unmatched to any gene: 3. CDR3 nucleotides: TGTGCCAGCAGTGTACAGGGGGCGGATCAGCCCCAGCATTTT. This sequence encodes CASSVQGADQPQHF.

DNA of the CDR3: TGTGCCAGCAGCGTAGCGGGAGGGACTGGGGCCAACGTCCTGACTTTC. It translates to CASSVAGGTGANVLTF. The chain uses TRBV9 and TRBJ2-6; TRBD2 agrees at 8 bases. CDR1 is SGDLS and CDR2 is YYNGEE in the germline V gene. CDR3 length: 16 amino acids. V gave up 0 bases and J gave up 2 bases; unmatched junction bases: 1. The variable domain in full, completed from reference TRBV9 and TRBJ2-6, reads DSGVTQTPKHLITATGQRVTLRCSPRSGDLSVYWYQQSLDQGLQFLIQYYNGEERAKGNILERFSAQQFPDLHSELNLSSLELGDSALYFCASSVAGGTGANVLTFGAGSRLTVL.

The rearrangement uses TRBV6-5 and TRBJ1-6; D gene ambiguous. V was cut by 2 bases and J by 9 bases, with 8 bases left in between. Germline lookup yields CDR1 MNHEY and CDR2 SVGAGI. The CDR3 totals 13 residues. The CDR3 spells CASSYPGASPLHF. The CDR3 nucleotides are TGTGCCAGCAGTTACCCTGGAGCTTCACCCCTCCACTTT.

V and J are TRBV4-3 and TRBJ1-2, with a possible D match to TRBD1 (6 bases). Trimming took 0 bases from V and 5 from J, leaving 13 bases between them. The CDR3 has 15 amino acids. In germline, CDR1 is LGHNA, CDR2 YSLEER. CDR3 DNA sequence: TGCGCCAGCAGCCAAGAGGGCAGGGGTGCATATGGCTACACCTTC. It is translated as CASSQEGRGAYGYTF.

The genes are TRBV7-8 and TRBJ2-5; D unresolved. The CDR3 has 12 residues. CDR1 and CDR2 from the germline V gene are SGHVS and FQNEAQ. V shed 0 bases and J shed 7 bases, with 6 bases lying between them. In DNA form, the CDR3 reads TGTGCCAGCAGCTTAGCGCCAGGGACCCAGTACTTC. It yields the protein CASSLAPGTQYF.

The chain has TRBV18 and TRBJ1-1; 12 bases fit TRBD1. This CDR3 has 16 amino acids. The junction had 6 bases not matched to a gene; V was cut back by 5 bases and J by 2 bases. Germline V gene lookup returns CDR1 KGHSH and CDR2 LQKENI. CDR3 nucleotides: TGTGCCAGCTCATTCCGGGACAGGGGGCGAAACACTGAAGCTTTCTTT. It codes for CASSFRDRGRNTEAFF.

This clone has a handful of counts. In the same sample, other DNA sequences code for this CDR3. V is TRBV11-2 and J is TRBJ2-3, with TRBD1 as a possible D gene (6 bases). The germline V gene has CDR1 SGHAT and CDR2 FQNNGV. V lost 3 bases, J lost 0 bases, and 10 bases lay in between. The CDR3 is 15 residues long. The CDR3: CASSLQGYSTDTQYF. In nucleotides, the CDR3 is TGTGCCAGCAGCTTGCAGGGGTATAGCACAGATACGCAGTATTTT.

This rearrangement joins TRBV6-1 to TRBJ2-5, with a tentative D call TRBD2 (5 bases). This CDR3 spans 15 amino acids. The V gene lost 0 bases and the J gene lost 1 base, with 9 bases spanning the gap. Germline-derived CDR1 and CDR2 are MNHNS and SASEGT. CDR3: CASSEAAGIQETQYF. The CDR3 DNA is TGTGCCAGCAGTGAAGCGGCCGGGATCCAAGAGACCCAGTACTTC.

The genes are TRBV24-1 and TRBJ1-4; TRBD1 matches 7 bases. The germline CDR1 and CDR2 sequences are KGHDR and SFDVKD. CDR3 length: 13 amino acids. The J segment lost 6 bases and the V segment lost 5 bases, leaving 2 bases of the junction unmatched. The CDR3 spells CATSGTGDEKLFF. DNA for the CDR3: TGTGCCACCAGTGGAACAGGGGATGAAAAACTGTTTTTT.

This clone appeared once. V is TRBV19 and J is TRBJ2-1; 9 nucleotides agree with TRBD1. CDR1 and CDR2 (germline): LNHDA, SQIVND (reference sequence). Unmatched junction bases numbered 6, after V lost 4 bases and J lost 2 bases. CDR3 size: 16 residues. The CDR3: CASSRATGGTYNEQFF. CDR3 nucleotide sequence: TGTGCCAGTAGTAGAGCGACAGGGGGGACCTACAATGAGCAGTTCTTC.

The chain couples TRBV9 to TRBJ1-1; D gene ambiguous. V was trimmed by 3 bases and J by 4 bases, leaving 19 bases between them. This CDR3 comprises 16 residues. CDR1 and CDR2 (germline): SGDLS, YYNGEE. DNA of the CDR3: TGTGCCAGCAGCGCCCCAGTTGGTTCACTACCCACTGAAGCTTTCTTT. This translates into CASSAPVGSLPTEAFF.

This chain joins TRBV2 and TRBJ2-5; 9 bases line up with TRBD2. The J segment lost 2 bases and the V segment lost 6 bases, leaving 13 bases of the junction unmatched. Germline V lookup: CDR1 SNHLY, CDR2 FYNNEI. The CDR3 totals 17 residues. The CDR3: CASRTRGGVGPQETQYF. CDR3 nucleotide sequence: TGTGCCAGCAGGACCCGCGGGGGGGTTGGCCCTCAAGAGACCCAGTACTTC.

V and J are TRBV7-2 and TRBJ1-6; 7 bases align to TRBD1. J gave up 8 bases and V 3 bases, and 7 bases lay outside the gene matches. The CDR3 sequence is 15 residues long. CDR1 is SGHTA and CDR2 is FQGNSA in the germline V gene. The CDR3 nucleotides read TGTGCCAGCAGCTTCACAGGGGTCGGGGATTCACCCCTCCACTTT. The encoded protein is CASSFTGVGDSPLHF.